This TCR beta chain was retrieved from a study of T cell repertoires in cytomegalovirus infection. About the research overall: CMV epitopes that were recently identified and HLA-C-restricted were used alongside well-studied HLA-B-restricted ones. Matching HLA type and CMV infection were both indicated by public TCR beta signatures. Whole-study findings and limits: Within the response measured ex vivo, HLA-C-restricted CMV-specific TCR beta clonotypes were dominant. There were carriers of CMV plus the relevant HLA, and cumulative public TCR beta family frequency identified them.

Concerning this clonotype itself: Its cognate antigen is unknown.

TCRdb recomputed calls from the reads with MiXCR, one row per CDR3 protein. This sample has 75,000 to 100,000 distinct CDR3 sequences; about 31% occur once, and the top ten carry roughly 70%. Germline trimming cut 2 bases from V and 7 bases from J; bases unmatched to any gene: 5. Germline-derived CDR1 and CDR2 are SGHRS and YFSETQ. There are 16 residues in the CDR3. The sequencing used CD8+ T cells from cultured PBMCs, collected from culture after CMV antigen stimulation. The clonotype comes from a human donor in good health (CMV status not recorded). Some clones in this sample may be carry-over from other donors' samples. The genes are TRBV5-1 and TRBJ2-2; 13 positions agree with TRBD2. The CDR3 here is CASSFTSGGADGELFF. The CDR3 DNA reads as TGCGCCAGCAGCTTCACTAGCGGGGGGGCCGACGGGGAGCTGTTTTTT.